This is a list of T cell receptor beta chains from one sample in a study of blood T cell repertoires in COVID-19. Profiling relied on immunoSEQ multiplex PCR, and the TCRdb table lists in-frame clones only, not all of them. The profile covers about 200,000 clones, with approximately 91% appearing a single time and around 6.5% taken by the ten largest. Specimen: peripheral blood. Source of these receptors: a man aged 55 to 70 who had recovered from COVID-19. CDR3s include the opening cysteine and the closing phenylalanine or tryptophan. The order of the fields is CDR3 protein, V gene, CDR3 length, J gene.

CASRGTGKSGANVLTF	TRBV9	16	TRBJ2-6
CASSEFQTYNSPLHF	TRBV6-4	15	TRBJ1-6
CASSSSQENQPQHF	TRBV19	14	TRBJ1-5
CASSFDRSTDTQYF	TRBV11-1	14	TRBJ2-3
CASSPRGGDEKLFF	TRBV7-2	14	TRBJ1-4
CASSFDRADQPQHF	TRBV11-2	14	TRBJ1-5
CASSFQGADGYTF	TRBV5-1	13	TRBJ1-2
CASRAGGAYEQYF	TRBV27	13	TRBJ2-7
CASSHSGRDYEQYF	TRBV5-1	14	TRBJ2-7
CASSWDRNTEAFF	TRBV5-1	13	TRBJ1-1
CAISRGQGNTEAFF	TRBV10-3	14	TRBJ1-1
CAISESSGGAQTQYF	TRBV10-3	15	TRBJ2-5
CASRVRVNTEAFF	TRBV5-1	13	TRBJ1-1
CASSLDGLAGVDTQYF	TRBV5-1	16	TRBJ2-3
CASSLAGGSRNEQFF	TRBV7-7	15	TRBJ2-1
CASSFAGPSGSEEQFF	TRBV5-6	16	TRBJ2-1
CASSQRGGQNNEQFF	TRBV6-5	15	TRBJ2-1